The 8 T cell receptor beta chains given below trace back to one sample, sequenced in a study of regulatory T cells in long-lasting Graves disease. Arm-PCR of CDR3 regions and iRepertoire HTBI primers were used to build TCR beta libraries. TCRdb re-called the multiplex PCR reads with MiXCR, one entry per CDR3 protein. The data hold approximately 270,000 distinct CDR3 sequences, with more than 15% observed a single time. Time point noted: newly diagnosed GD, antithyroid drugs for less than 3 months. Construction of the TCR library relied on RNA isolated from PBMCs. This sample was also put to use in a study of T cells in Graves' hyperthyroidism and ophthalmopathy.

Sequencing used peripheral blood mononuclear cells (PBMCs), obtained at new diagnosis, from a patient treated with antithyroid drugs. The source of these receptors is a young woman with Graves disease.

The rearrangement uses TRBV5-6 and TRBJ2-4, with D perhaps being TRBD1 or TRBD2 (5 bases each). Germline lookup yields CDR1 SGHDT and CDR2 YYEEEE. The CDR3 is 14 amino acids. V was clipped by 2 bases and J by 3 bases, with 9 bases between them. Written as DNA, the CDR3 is TGTGCCAGCAGCTTACGGGGCGGCAAAAACATTCAGTACTTC. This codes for CASSLRGGKNIQYF. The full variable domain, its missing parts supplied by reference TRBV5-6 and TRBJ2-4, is DAGVTQSPTHLIKTRGQQVTLRCSPKSGHDTVSWYQQALGQGPQFIFQYYEEEERQRGNFPDRFSGHQFPNYSSELNVNALLLGDSALYLCASSLRGGKNIQYFGAGTRLSVL.

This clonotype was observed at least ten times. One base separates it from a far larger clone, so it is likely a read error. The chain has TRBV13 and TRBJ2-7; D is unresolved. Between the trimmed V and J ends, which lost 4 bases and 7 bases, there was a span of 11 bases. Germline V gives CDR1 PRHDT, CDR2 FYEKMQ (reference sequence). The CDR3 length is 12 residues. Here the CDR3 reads CASSSRYNEQYF. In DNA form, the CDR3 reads TGTGCCAGCAGCTCCCGGTACAATGAGCAGTACTTC.

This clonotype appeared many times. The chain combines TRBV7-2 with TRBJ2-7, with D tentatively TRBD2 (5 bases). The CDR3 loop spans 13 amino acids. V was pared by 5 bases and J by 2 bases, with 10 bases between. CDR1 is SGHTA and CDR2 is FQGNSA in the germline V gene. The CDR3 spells CASSPREPYEQYF. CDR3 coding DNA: TGTGCCAGCAGCCCCCGGGAACCCTACGAGCAGTACTTC. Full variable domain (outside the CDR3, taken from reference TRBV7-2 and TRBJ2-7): GAGVSQSPSNKVTEKGKDVELRCDPISGHTALYWYRQSLGQGLEFLIYFQGNSAPDKSGLPSDRFSAERTGGSVSTLTIQRTQQEDSAVYLCASSPREPYEQYFGPGTRLTVT.

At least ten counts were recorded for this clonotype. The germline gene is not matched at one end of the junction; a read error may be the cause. CDR3 coding DNA: TGTGCCAGCAGCTTGGACAGATACACAGATACGCAGTATTTT. Translation gives CASSLDRYTDTQYF. The gene calls are TRBV5-1 and TRBJ2-3; D is perhaps TRBD1 (6 bases). In germline, CDR1 is SGHRS, CDR2 YFSETQ. The CDR3 is made up of 14 amino acids. The entire variable domain, with the rest obtained from reference TRBV5-1 and TRBJ2-3, is as follows: KAGVTQTPRYLIKTRGQQVTLSCSPISGHRSVSWYQQTPGQGLQFLFEYFSETQRNKGNFPGRFSGRQFSNSRSEMNVSTLELGDSALYLCASSLDRYTDTQYFGPGTRLTVL.

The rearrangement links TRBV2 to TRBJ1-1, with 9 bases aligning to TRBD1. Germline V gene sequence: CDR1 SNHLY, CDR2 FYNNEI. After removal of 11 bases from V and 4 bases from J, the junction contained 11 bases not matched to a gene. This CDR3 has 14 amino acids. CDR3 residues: CASNPGQGGTEAFF. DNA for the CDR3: TGTGCCTCCAACCCGGGACAGGGAGGCACTGAAGCTTTCTTT.

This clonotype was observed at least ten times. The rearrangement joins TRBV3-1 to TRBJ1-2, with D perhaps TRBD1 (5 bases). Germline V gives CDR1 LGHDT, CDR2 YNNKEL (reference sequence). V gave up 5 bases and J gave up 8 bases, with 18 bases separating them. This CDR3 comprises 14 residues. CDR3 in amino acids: CASSAIVGARGYTF. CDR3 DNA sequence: TGTGCCAGCAGCGCCATTGTCGGGGCAAGGGGCTACACCTTC.

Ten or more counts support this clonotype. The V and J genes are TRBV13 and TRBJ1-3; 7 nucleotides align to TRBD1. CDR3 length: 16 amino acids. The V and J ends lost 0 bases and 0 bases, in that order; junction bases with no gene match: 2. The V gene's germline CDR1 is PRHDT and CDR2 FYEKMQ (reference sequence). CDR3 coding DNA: TGTGCCAGCAGCTTAGGGGGACAGCACTCTGGAAACACCATATATTTT. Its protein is CASSLGGQHSGNTIYF.

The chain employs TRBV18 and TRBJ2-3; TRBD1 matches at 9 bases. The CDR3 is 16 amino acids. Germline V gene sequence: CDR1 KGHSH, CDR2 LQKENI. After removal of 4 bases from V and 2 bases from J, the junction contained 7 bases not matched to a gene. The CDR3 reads CASSQGTGRFTDTQYF. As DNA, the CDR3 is TGTGCCAGCTCACAGGGGACAGGGAGATTCACAGATACGCAGTATTTT.